This T cell receptor (beta chain) is drawn from a study of blood T cell repertoires in COVID-19. Study context: Nucleic acid was either cDNA or gDNA, and it came from T cells, B-cell-depleted T cells, or PBMCs.

Per the authors' pipeline: From reference gene primer amplification, estimates of nucleated cell counts were derived. Produced via immunoSEQ multiplex PCR; TCRdb's table is partial and in-frame only. V, J and clone size reflect that table, while D and trimming were determined from the DNA. The table records around 100,000 clones, 88% of them present only once. The sequencing input was peripheral blood. The clonotype originates from a human donor in a cohort sampled during active COVID-19.

The CDR3 DNA is TGTGCCAGCAGTTATGCGGGGCGGAAAGATACGCAGTATTTT. Amino acids: CASSYAGRKDTQYF. The rearrangement links TRBV6-5 to TRBJ2-3, with D possibly being TRBD2 (6 bases). This CDR3 is 14 amino acids long. Germline lookup yields CDR1 MNHEY and CDR2 SVGAGI. The ends were cut back, 3 bases at V and 5 bases at J, with 12 bases in the middle.